This TCR beta chain was documented in a study of monozygotic twins with cystic fibrosis. CDR1 and CDR2 from the germline V gene are GTSNPN and SVGIG (reference sequence). The CDR3 is 16 amino acids. The V gene end was trimmed by 0 bases and the J gene end by 4 bases; junction bases not matched to a gene: 10. Repertoires were generated with immunoSEQ multiplex PCR, while TCRdb's copy carries only in-frame clones and drops some. The top ten clones hold approximately 0.54% of a sample with fewer than 30,000 clones, roughly nine tenths of them seen once. Study-wide points: In 13 of 16 pairs, V gene usage was closest to the co-twin's.

This clone occurred once. Its antigen remains unidentified. The chain has TRBV30 and TRBJ2-3; 7 bases match TRBD2. Sequencing was done on a sample of blood. This receptor was taken from a girl aged 2 to 9 with cystic fibrosis. The CDR3 bases are TGTGCCTGGAGTGTTGTACTAGCGCCGGACCCAGATACGCAGTATTTT. It is translated as CAWSVVLAPDPDTQYF.